This T cell receptor (beta chain) was sequenced for a study of vaccination effects on CD4 cells after COVID-19. Notes on this clone: Its antigen remains unknown.

Method: immunoSEQ multiplex PCR; TCRdb's copy keeps in-frame clones and lacks some. The table has roughly 45,000 clones, about three quarters seen once. The CDR3 runs 15 residues. The germline CDR1 and CDR2 sequences are SGHNT and YENEEA. V trimming: 5 bases; J trimming: 5 bases; junction bases outside the gene matches: 8. Within the ViraFEST assay, antigen-specific CD4+ T cells underwent expansion with viral peptide pools prior to sequencing. The authors isolated CD4+ T cells after less than eleven days of culture. The person had a PCR-confirmed SARS-CoV-2 infection during March to December 2020. This clonotype was sampled from a human donor who had a prior SARS-CoV-2 infection. V is TRBV11-3 and J is TRBJ1-1; TRBD1 matches 10 bases. The sample was CD4+ T cells from PBMCs cultured with a peptide pool, taken before COVID-19 vaccination. Here the CDR3 DNA reads TGTGCCAGCAGCGAGGACAGGGGGGGGTGGACTGAAGCTTTCTTT. Encoded protein: CASSEDRGGWTEAFF.